This TCR beta chain was captured in a study of identical twins. Note on this clonotype: The target antigen is unknown.

General study findings and limits: A partial confounding effect on zero-insertion analyses could come from invariant MAIT and iNKT cells.

TCRdb re-analysed the 5' RACE reads in MiXCR, keeping a single row per CDR3 protein. The table lists 690,000 or so distinct CDR3 sequences, around 8.3% of them singletons. The V gene end was trimmed by 6 bases and the J gene end by 5 bases; junction bases not matched to a gene: 4. Looked up from germline, CDR1 is MNHNS and CDR2 is SASEGT. This CDR3 region has 14 residues. The data were also submitted as part of a second study, on yellow fever vaccine responses in identical twins.

This clonotype was sampled from a woman aged 18-29 years in good health. The rearrangement joins TRBV6-1 to TRBJ1-4; 9 bases are a match to TRBD1. The sequenced sample consisted of PBMCs. The CDR3 reads CASRMGQGNEKLFF. The CDR3 bases are TGTGCCAGCAGGATGGGACAGGGAAATGAAAAACTGTTTTTT.